These 29 T cell receptor beta chains originate from one sample sequenced in a study of OX40 agonist ivuxolimab in advanced cancers. Produced via immunoSEQ multiplex PCR; TCRdb's table is partial and in-frame only. The sample gives fewer than 120,000 clones, about 92% of which show up once; 0.25% to 0.3% is in the top ten. This specimen consisted of CD4+ or CD8+ T cells sorted from blood, obtained in a trial of the OX40 agonist ivuxolimab. The receptors derive from an adult with an advanced solid tumor such as melanoma, head and neck, liver or kidney cancer.

The chain is built from TRBV7-2 and TRBJ2-3; 8 positions agree with TRBD2. CDR1 and CDR2 (germline): SGHTA, FQGNSA. The CDR3 totals 14 residues. V shed 2 bases and J 4 bases; nucleotides not matched to a gene: 2. Here the CDR3 DNA reads TGTGCCAGCAGCTTATCGCGGGGGGCAGATACGCAGTATTTT. It is translated as CASSLSRGADTQYF.

The chain joins TRBV7-2 to TRBJ1-5; TRBD1 aligns across 7 bases. V shed 5 bases and J 8 bases; nucleotides not matched to a gene: 12. CDR3 length: 15 amino acids. Germline CDR1 and CDR2: SGHTA and FQGNSA. CDR3: CASSDYPDRTEPQHF. Here the CDR3 DNA reads TGTGCCAGCAGCGACTATCCGGACAGGACCGAGCCCCAGCATTTT. The whole variable domain, remainder taken from reference TRBV7-2 and TRBJ1-5, is GAGVSQSPSNKVTEKGKDVELRCDPISGHTALYWYRQSLGQGLEFLIYFQGNSAPDKSGLPSDRFSAERTGGSVSTLTIQRTQQEDSAVYLCASSDYPDRTEPQHFGDGTRLSIL.

The rearrangement uses TRBV7-2 and TRBJ2-6, with D hard to call. Per the germline V gene, CDR1 is SGHTA and CDR2 is FQGNSA. CDR3 length: 17 amino acids. V was pared by 2 bases and J by 0 bases, with 11 bases between. The CDR3 DNA reads TGTGCCAGCAGCTTATCAGCTTCCTACTCTGGGGCCAACGTCCTGACTTTC. Encoded protein: CASSLSASYSGANVLTF.

The chain links TRBV28 to TRBJ2-7, with D possibly matching TRBD1 (5 bases). The ends were cut back, 2 bases at V and 6 bases at J, with 11 bases in the middle. The CDR3 is 13 residues long. Per the germline V gene, CDR1 is MDHEN and CDR2 is SYDVKM. CDR3 sequence (DNA): TGTGCCAGCAGTTTACCTGACAGTCTCGAGCAGTACTTC. Translating it yields CASSLPDSLEQYF.

The chain recombines TRBV28 with TRBJ1-2; 9 nucleotides match TRBD1. V lost 7 bases, J lost 2 bases, and 11 bases stayed unmatched. Germline values: CDR1 MDHEN, CDR2 SYDVKM. The CDR3 has 16 amino acids. This CDR3 reads CASTIDRGLMNYGYTF. The CDR3 nucleotides are TGTGCCAGCACCATAGACAGGGGGTTGATGAACTATGGCTACACCTTC.

The chain employs TRBV5-1 and TRBJ2-3, with D hard to call. Trimming cost V 0 bases and J 3 bases, with 11 bases left between them. The CDR3 totals 15 residues. Germline V gene sequence: CDR1 SGHRS, CDR2 YFSETQ. Here the CDR3 DNA reads TGCGCCAGCAGCTTGGCTGCGAAAGGGACAGATACGCAGTATTTT. Its translation is CASSLAAKGTDTQYF.

The J gene is TRBJ2-2, the V gene TRBV7-2; D unclear. CDR3 length equals 12 residues. V was cut by 6 bases and J by 4 bases, with 6 bases left in between. CDR1 and CDR2 (germline): SGHTA, FQGNSA. The chain's CDR3 is CASSMVTGELFF. CDR3 in DNA: TGTGCCAGCAGTATGGTCACCGGGGAGCTGTTTTTT.

The chain recombines TRBV15 with TRBJ2-3; D may be TRBD2 (5 bases). Trimming stripped 7 bases from V and 4 bases from J, with 18 bases between. Germline V gene lookup returns CDR1 LNHNV and CDR2 YYDKDF (reference sequence). The CDR3 spans 15 residues. The DNA of the CDR3 is TGTGCCACCACCCGGGGAGCTAGCCGGGCAGATACGCAGTATTTT. Translating it yields CATTRGASRADTQYF.

The CDR3 region is CAISESIETQYF. In DNA, the CDR3 is TGTGCCATCAGTGAGTCGATAGAGACCCAGTACTTC. The chain is built from TRBV10-3 and TRBJ2-5; D unresolved. Trimming pared 0 bases from V and 4 bases from J, leaving 3 bases between. Germline-derived CDR1 and CDR2 are ENHRY and SYGVKD. The CDR3 spans 12 residues.

The count of this clone is one. The rearrangement uses TRBV2 and TRBJ2-2; TRBD2 is a possible D gene (6 bases). CDR1 and CDR2 (germline): SNHLY, FYNNEI. V shed 7 bases and J shed 6 bases, with 18 bases lying between them. This CDR3 spans 15 amino acids. The CDR3 loop reads CASTFQTSSAGELFF. The CDR3 bases are TGTGCCAGCACTTTTCAGACTAGTTCAGCCGGGGAGCTGTTTTTT. Full variable domain (missing parts from reference TRBV2 and TRBJ2-2): EPEVTQTPSHQVTQMGQEVILRCVPISNHLYFYWYRQILGQKVEFLVSFYNNEISEKSEIFDDQFSVERPDGSNFTLKIRSTKLEDSAMYFCASTFQTSSAGELFFGEGSRLTVL.

The rearrangement joins TRBV7-9 to TRBJ1-4; no firm D call. CDR3 size: 14 residues. The germline V and J ends were trimmed by 1 base and 4 bases, with 7 bases remaining between them. Germline V gene lookup returns CDR1 SEHNR and CDR2 FQNEAQ (reference sequence). The CDR3 DNA is TGTGCCAGCAGCTTAGAAGTAAATAATGAAAAACTGTTTTTT. This sequence encodes CASSLEVNNEKLFF.

The rearrangement joins TRBV4-2 to TRBJ1-1; no clear D gene. The CDR3 has 16 residues. Germline CDR1 reads LGHNA; CDR2 reads YNFKEQ. V lost 0 bases to trimming and J lost 9 bases, with 20 bases between them. The DNA of the CDR3 is TGTGCCAGCAGCCAAGATAATGTACTAACGAACAGCAAAGCTTTCTTT. Translated, it gives CASSQDNVLTNSKAFF.

This clone was recorded a few times. V usage is TRBV21-1 and J usage is TRBJ2-2; TRBD1, the D gene given by the table, was not confirmed from the DNA. TRBV21-1 is noted as a pseudogene. The length of the CDR3 is 16 residues. CDR3 sequence: CASSKALAGANGELFF. The CDR3 DNA reads TGTGCCAGCAGCAAAGCGCTGGCAGGGGCAAACGGGGAGCTGTTTTTT.

The chain is built from TRBV7-2 and TRBJ2-1; no reliable D call. V was clipped by 4 bases and J by 7 bases, with 5 bases between them. This CDR3 region has 11 residues. Germline V gene data show CDR1 as SGHTA and CDR2 as FQGNSA. The CDR3 DNA reads as TGTGCCAGCAGCTCCCCTAATGAGCAGTTCTTC. Its translation is CASSSPNEQFF. Full variable domain (rest looked up from reference TRBV7-2 and TRBJ2-1): GAGVSQSPSNKVTEKGKDVELRCDPISGHTALYWYRQSLGQGLEFLIYFQGNSAPDKSGLPSDRFSAERTGGSVSTLTIQRTQQEDSAVYLCASSSPNEQFFGPGTRLTVL.

The genes are TRBV19 and TRBJ2-2, with a weak D call TRBD1 (5 bases). CDR3 length equals 14 residues. V lost 7 bases and J 1 base, leaving 10 bases between the germline ends. Germline V gives CDR1 LNHDA, CDR2 SQIVND (reference sequence). This chain's CDR3 is CASNTRVNTGELFF. The CDR3 bases are TGTGCCAGTAACACCAGGGTGAACACCGGGGAGCTGTTTTTT.

This clone was seen a single time. The J gene is TRBJ1-1, the V gene TRBV7-2; tentative D call: TRBD1 (6 bases). The V end was cut by 5 bases, the J end by 7 bases, with 23 bases between. The CDR3 is made up of 16 amino acids. Germline V lookup: CDR1 SGHTA, CDR2 FQGNSA. In DNA, the CDR3 is TGTGCCAGCAGCCCATACAGGGCGGACGGCCAAAATGAAGCTTTCTTT. It yields the protein CASSPYRADGQNEAFF.

The rearrangement joins TRBV6-5 to TRBJ2-4; D possibly corresponds to TRBD1 (5 bases). The germline V and J ends were trimmed by 6 bases and 8 bases, with 11 bases remaining between them. Per germline, CDR1 MNHEY and CDR2 SVGAGI. The CDR3 extends over 12 amino acids. DNA of the CDR3: TGTGCCAGCAGAGCGACAGCAGACATTCAGTACTTC. Translation gives CASRATADIQYF.

The V call is TRBV18, the J call TRBJ2-7, with 9 nucleotides matching TRBD1. The CDR3 is made up of 15 amino acids. Germline CDR1 reads KGHSH; CDR2 reads LQKENI. Trimming removed 4 bases from V and 0 bases from J; junction bases left unmatched: 4. The CDR3: CASSRGTGTSYEQYF. The CDR3 DNA reads TGTGCCAGCTCACGCGGGACAGGGACCTCCTACGAGCAGTACTTC.

The CDR3 DNA reads as TGTGCCAGCTCGGCGGGAGGGTTTCAGCCCCAGCATTTT. It translates to CASSAGGFQPQHF. The V gene is TRBV6-6, the J gene TRBJ1-5; D is ambiguous. This CDR3 has 13 amino acids. V was shortened by 8 bases and J by 6 bases, with 14 bases between the two germline ends. CDR1 MNHNY and CDR2 SVGAGI come from the germline V gene (reference sequence).

This clone has just one count. The rearrangement links TRBV5-1 to TRBJ2-1; 9 bases line up with TRBD2. Trimming at V came to 3 bases and at J to 1 base, leaving 5 bases not matched to a gene. Germline assignment: CDR1 SGHRS and CDR2 YFSETQ. CDR3 size: 16 residues. CDR3 protein: CASSSQGLASYNEQFF. DNA of the CDR3: TGCGCCAGCAGCTCACAAGGACTAGCGTCCTACAATGAGCAGTTCTTC.

The CDR3 is CASSYSTSGLTYEQYF. The CDR3 DNA follows: TGTGCCAGCAGTTACTCGACTAGCGGGCTTACCTACGAGCAGTACTTC. V gene TRBV6-5 combines with J gene TRBJ2-7; TRBD2 agrees at 10 bases. Losses at the gene ends were 0 bases for V and 2 bases for J; bases not matched to a gene: 4. Germline values: CDR1 MNHEY, CDR2 SVGAGI. This CDR3 contains 16 residues.

The J gene is TRBJ1-1, the V gene TRBV21-1; the DNA was not used to check the table's D call, TRBD1. TRBV21-1 is given as a pseudogene. This CDR3 comprises 15 residues. The CDR3 here is CASSMTHPVNTEAFF. CDR3 nucleotide sequence: TGTGCCAGCAGCATGACACATCCCGTGAACACTGAAGCTTTCTTT.

The CDR3 nucleotides are TGTGCCATCAGTTGGGACAGTTTAAGGGACAACGCCGGGGAGCTGTTTTTT. Protein sequence: CAISWDSLRDNAGELFF. The V call is TRBV10-3, the J call TRBJ2-2, with 7 bases aligning to TRBD1. Looked up from germline, CDR1 is ENHRY and CDR2 is SYGVKD. This CDR3 has 17 amino acids. V lost 5 bases, J lost 6 bases, and 15 bases stayed unmatched.

The rearrangement links TRBV10-3 to TRBJ2-5, with 9 positions matching TRBD1. V dropped 4 bases and J dropped 4; count of bases not matched to a gene: 13. CDR3 size: 17 residues. Germline CDR1 and CDR2: ENHRY and SYGVKD. In DNA, the CDR3 is TGTGCCATCAGTGGCCCTGGACAGGGGAGGGAGCGAGAGACCCAGTACTTC. This encodes CAISGPGQGRERETQYF.

V gene TRBV7-8 combines with J gene TRBJ1-5; no definite D call. The CDR3 is made up of 16 amino acids. CDR1 SGHVS and CDR2 FQNEAQ come from the germline V gene. The V end was cut by 2 bases, the J end by 0 bases, with 11 bases between. The CDR3 region has the DNA TGTGCCAGCAGCTTATCGGGGTATACTAGCAATCAGCCCCAGCATTTT. Translated: CASSLSGYTSNQPQHF. Combining the CDR3 with reference TRBV7-8 and TRBJ1-5 gives the whole variable domain GAGVSQSPRYKVAKRGQDVALRCDPISGHVSLFWYQQALGQGPEFLTYFQNEAQLDKSGLPSDRFFAERPEGSVSTLKIQRTQQEDSAVYLCASSLSGYTSNQPQHFGDGTRLSIL.

This chain joins TRBV2 and TRBJ2-2; no clear D. This CDR3 has 14 residues. V lost 7 bases and J lost 4, with 13 bases in between. The germline CDR1 and CDR2 sequences are SNHLY and FYNNEI. CDR3 DNA: TGTGCCAGCACACAGAGAAGCCGCACCGGGGAGCTGTTTTTT. This gives the protein CASTQRSRTGELFF. Using reference TRBV2 and TRBJ2-2 for the parts outside the CDR3, the full variable domain is EPEVTQTPSHQVTQMGQEVILRCVPISNHLYFYWYRQILGQKVEFLVSFYNNEISEKSEIFDDQFSVERPDGSNFTLKIRSTKLEDSAMYFCASTQRSRTGELFFGEGSRLTVL.

The gene calls are TRBV11-2 and TRBJ1-2; D is undetermined. Germline-derived CDR1 and CDR2 are SGHAT and FQNNGV. The CDR3 has 13 amino acids. Trimming took off 1 base at V and 7 bases at J, with 10 bases between the two ends. The CDR3 sequence: CASSLVPNGGYTF. Written as DNA, the CDR3 is TGTGCCAGCAGCTTAGTACCGAATGGTGGCTACACCTTC.

The rearrangement joins TRBV28 to TRBJ2-5; D is possibly TRBD1 (5 bases). The germline CDR1 and CDR2 sequences are MDHEN and SYDVKM. Deletions cut 8 bases from V and 2 bases from J, with 15 bases between. The CDR3 covers 14 residues. The CDR3 DNA reads TGTGCCAGCCAAGGGGCAGGATTTCAAGAGACCCAGTACTTC. Translated: CASQGAGFQETQYF.

The rearrangement links TRBV7-2 to TRBJ2-5, with D perhaps assigned TRBD1 or TRBD2 (6 bases each). Trimming shortened V by 5 bases and J by 2 bases, and 21 bases separated the two germline ends. CDR3 length: 17 residues. Per the germline V gene, CDR1 is SGHTA and CDR2 is FQGNSA. CDR3 residues: CASSRRGVSRSQETQYF. CDR3 in DNA: TGTGCCAGCAGCCGTAGGGGGGTCTCGCGGAGTCAAGAGACCCAGTACTTC.